This T cell receptor beta chain derives from a study of blood T cell repertoires in COVID-19. Across the whole study: Acute-phase and convalescent COVID-19 samples originated in the United States, Italy and Spain. PBMCs, B-cell-depleted T cells, or T cells provided the cDNA or gDNA that made up the material.

Per the original data handling: Nucleated cell counts were estimated from reference gene primer amplification. TCRdb's copy holds only in-frame clones and misses some; the assay was immunoSEQ multiplex PCR. V, J and clone size were drawn from that table, and D and trimming were deduced from the DNA. The sample has under 95,000 clones, approximately 85% seen once. With 4 bases clipped from V and 0 bases from J, the junction kept 6 bases outside the gene matches. CDR1 is LNHDA, CDR2 SQIVND, per germline (reference sequence). CDR3 size: 17 residues. This TCR was recovered from a human donor in a cohort sampled during active COVID-19. The chain couples TRBV19 to TRBJ2-6; 7 bases match TRBD1. The sample consisted of peripheral blood. Here the CDR3 reads CASSNDRASSGANVLTF. The CDR3 coding sequence is TGTGCCAGTAGTAACGACAGGGCAAGCTCTGGGGCCAACGTCCTGACTTTC.